This T cell receptor (beta chain) was identified during a study of cytomegalovirus exposure and HLA in healthy donors. Germline CDR1 is SGHTA and CDR2 is FQGTGA. The CDR3 is 17 amino acids. V lost 1 base and J lost 5, with 20 bases in between. Vbeta (60) and Jbeta (13) primers were used in the PCR. Method: immunoSEQ multiplex PCR; TCRdb's copy keeps in-frame clones and lacks some. The repertoire holds 90,000 to 150,000 clones, with 63% as singletons. The receptor was derived from a man in his forties in good health and CMV-seropositive. The gene calls are TRBV7-3 and TRBJ1-1; D gene uncertain. The sequenced sample was PBMCs. CDR3 in amino acids: CASSLMRAEIATTEAFF. The DNA for the CDR3 is TGTGCCAGCAGCTTAATGCGAGCGGAGATCGCAACTACTGAAGCTTTCTTT.